This entry features one T cell receptor (beta chain) sequence. The sample contains more than one DNA sequence encoding this CDR3. Libraries were prepared by immunoSEQ multiplex PCR; TCRdb keeps only in-frame clonotypes and omits some of them. The table includes over 200,000 clones, roughly 87% detected once. The data were taken from a study of cytomegalovirus exposure and HLA in healthy donors. This sequence was found in a woman aged 25 to 39 in good health and CMV-seronegative. The sequencing sample was made of PBMCs.

CDR3 DNA: TGTGCCAGCAGCTTAGGAGGCCTGGGGAATGAGCAGTTCTTC. It encodes CASSLGGLGNEQFF. The chain combines TRBV7-6 with TRBJ2-1; no clear D gene. This CDR3 is built from 14 residues. Trimming took 1 base from V and 7 from J, leaving 11 bases between them. Germline CDR1 is SGHVS and CDR2 is FNYEAQ.